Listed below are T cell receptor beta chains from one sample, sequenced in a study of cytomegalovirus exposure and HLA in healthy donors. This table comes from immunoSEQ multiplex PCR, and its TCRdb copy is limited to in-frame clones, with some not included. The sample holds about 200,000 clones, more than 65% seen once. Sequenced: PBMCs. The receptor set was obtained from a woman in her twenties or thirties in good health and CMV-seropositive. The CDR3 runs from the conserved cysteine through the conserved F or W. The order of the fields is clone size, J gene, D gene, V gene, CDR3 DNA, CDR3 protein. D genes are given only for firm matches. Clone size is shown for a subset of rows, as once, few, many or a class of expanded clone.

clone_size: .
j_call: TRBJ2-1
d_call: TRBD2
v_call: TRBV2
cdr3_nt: TGTGCCAGCAGTCCCCCTCTAGCGGGAGCGCAGGGCAATGAGCAGTTCTTC
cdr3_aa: CASSPPLAGAQGNEQFF

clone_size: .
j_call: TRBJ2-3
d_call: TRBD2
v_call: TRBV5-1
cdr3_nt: TGCGCCAGTTCCCGGACTAGCAGTACAGATACGCAGTATTTT
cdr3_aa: CASSRTSSTDTQYF

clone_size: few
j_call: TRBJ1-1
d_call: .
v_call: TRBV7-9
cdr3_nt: TGTGCCAGCAGCTTGGGGCAGTCGGCGGCTTTCTTT
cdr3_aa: CASSLGQSAAFF

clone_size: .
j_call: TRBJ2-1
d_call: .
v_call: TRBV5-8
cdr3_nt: TGTGCCAGCAGCTTGGCCTATGAGCAGTTCTTC
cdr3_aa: CASSLAYEQFF

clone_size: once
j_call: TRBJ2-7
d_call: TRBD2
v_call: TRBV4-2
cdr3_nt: TGTGCCAGCAGCCAAGCTAGCGGGTTCTACGAGCAGTACTTC
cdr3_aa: CASSQASGFYEQYF

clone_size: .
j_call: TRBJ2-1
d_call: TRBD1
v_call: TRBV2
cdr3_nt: TGTGCCAGCGAGAGGGACAGGGTGCTCTTC
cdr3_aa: CASERDRVLF

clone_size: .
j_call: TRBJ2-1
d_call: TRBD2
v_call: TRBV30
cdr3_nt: TGTGCCTGGAGAACTAGCGGGAGTACTAATGAGCAGTTCTTC
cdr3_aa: CAWRTSGSTNEQFF

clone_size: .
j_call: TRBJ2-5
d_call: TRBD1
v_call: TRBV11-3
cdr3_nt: TGTGCCAGCAGCTCAAGGACAGGGGGCGAAGAGACCCAGTACTTC
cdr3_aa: CASSSRTGGEETQYF

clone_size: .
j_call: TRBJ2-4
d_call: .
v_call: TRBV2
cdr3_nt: TGTGCCAGCAGCGGGGGACAGAACTTACCCAAAAACATTCAGTACTTC
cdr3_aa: CASSGGQNLPKNIQYF

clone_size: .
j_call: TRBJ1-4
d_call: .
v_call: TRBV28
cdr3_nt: TGTGCCAGCACCCCCGGGGGGTATAATGAAAAACTGTTTTTT
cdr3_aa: CASTPGGYNEKLFF

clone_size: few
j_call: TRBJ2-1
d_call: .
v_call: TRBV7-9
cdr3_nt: TGTGCCAGCAGCTCATCTAGCGCTTACAATGAGCAGTTCTTC
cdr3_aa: CASSSSSAYNEQFF

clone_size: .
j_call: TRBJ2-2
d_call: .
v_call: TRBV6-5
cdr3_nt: TGTGCCAGCAGTTATCTAGATCTCGGCACCGGGGAGCTGTTTTTT
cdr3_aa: CASSYLDLGTGELFF

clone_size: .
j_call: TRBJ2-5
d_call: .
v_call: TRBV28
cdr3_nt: TGTGCCAGCAGTTTGGGCAGAACTTTTCAAGAGACCCAGTACTTC
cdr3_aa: CASSLGRTFQETQYF

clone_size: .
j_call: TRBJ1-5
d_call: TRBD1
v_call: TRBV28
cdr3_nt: TGTGCCAGCAGTTTTGATCCAGAACAGGGGCTATATCAGCCCCAGCATTTT
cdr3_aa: CASSFDPEQGLYQPQHF

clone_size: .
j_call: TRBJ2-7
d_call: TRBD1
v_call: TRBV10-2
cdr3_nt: TGCGCCAGCAAGGACAGGGCCTACGAGCAGTACTTC
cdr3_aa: CASKDRAYEQYF

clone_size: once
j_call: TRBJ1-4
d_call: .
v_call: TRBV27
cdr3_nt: TGTGCCAGCAGTTTCACTGCAACTAATGAAAAACTGTTTTTT
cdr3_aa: CASSFTATNEKLFF

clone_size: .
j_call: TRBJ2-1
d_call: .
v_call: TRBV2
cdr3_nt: TGTGCCACAACGGGACACCCCTACAATGAGCAGTTCTTC
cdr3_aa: CATTGHPYNEQFF

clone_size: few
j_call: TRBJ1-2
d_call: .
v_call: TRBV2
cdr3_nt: TGTGCCAGCAGCACTAACTATGGCTACACCTTC
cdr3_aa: CASSTNYGYTF

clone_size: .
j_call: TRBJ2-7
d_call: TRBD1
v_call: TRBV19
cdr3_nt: TGTGCCAGTAGTGAAACCGGGACAGGAAGCTACGAGCAGTACTTC
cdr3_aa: CASSETGTGSYEQYF

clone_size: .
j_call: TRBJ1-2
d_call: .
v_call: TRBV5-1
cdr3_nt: TGCGCCAGCAGCTTGGCCGGTGGCTACACCTTC
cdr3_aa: CASSLAGGYTF

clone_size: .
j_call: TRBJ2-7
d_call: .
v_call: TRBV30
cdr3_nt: TGTGCCTGGAGTGTACAGCCACTGGAGCAGTACTTC
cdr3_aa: CAWSVQPLEQYF

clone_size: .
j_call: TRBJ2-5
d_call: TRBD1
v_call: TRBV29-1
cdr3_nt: TGCAGCGTTGAAGATCGAGACAGGGAAGAGACCCAGTACTTC
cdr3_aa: CSVEDRDREETQYF

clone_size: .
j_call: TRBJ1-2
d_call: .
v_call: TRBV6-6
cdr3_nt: TGTGCCAGCAGCAACAACAGGTACCATGGCTACACCTTC
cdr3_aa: CASSNNRYHGYTF

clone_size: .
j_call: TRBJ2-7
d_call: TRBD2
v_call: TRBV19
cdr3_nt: TGTGCCAGTAGTAGGGGGCTAGCGGGATTTATCGAGCAGTACTTC
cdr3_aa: CASSRGLAGFIEQYF

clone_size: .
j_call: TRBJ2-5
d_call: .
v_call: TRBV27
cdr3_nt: TGTGCCAGCAGTTTATACAGTCAAGAGACCCAGTACTTC
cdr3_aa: CASSLYSQETQYF

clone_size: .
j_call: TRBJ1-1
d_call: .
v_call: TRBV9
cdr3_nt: TGTGCCAGCAGCGTAGCAGGCTCAACTGAAGCTTTCTTT
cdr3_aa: CASSVAGSTEAFF

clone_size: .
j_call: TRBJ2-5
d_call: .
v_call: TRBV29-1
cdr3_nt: TGCAGCGTCCCTGACCCGGGGACCCAGTACTTC
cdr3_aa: CSVPDPGTQYF

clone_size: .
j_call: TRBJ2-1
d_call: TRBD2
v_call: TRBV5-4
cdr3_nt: TGTGCCAGCAGCTTGAACTTGGCTAGCGGTTCCTACAATGAGCAGTTCTTC
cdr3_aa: CASSLNLASGSYNEQFF

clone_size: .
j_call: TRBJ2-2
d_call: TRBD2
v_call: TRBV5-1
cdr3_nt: TGCGCCAGCAGCTTTGTAGGGAGCGGGAGGAAGACCGGGGAGCTGTTTTTT
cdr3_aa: CASSFVGSGRKTGELFF

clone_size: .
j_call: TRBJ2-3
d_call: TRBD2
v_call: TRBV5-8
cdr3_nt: TGTGCCAGCAGCCCACTAACTAGCGGGAGTGATACGCAGTATTTT
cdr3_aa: CASSPLTSGSDTQYF

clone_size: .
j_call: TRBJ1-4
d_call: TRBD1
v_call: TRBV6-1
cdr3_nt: TGTGCCAGCAGTGCCCGGGACAGCAATGAAAAACTGTTTTTT
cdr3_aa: CASSARDSNEKLFF

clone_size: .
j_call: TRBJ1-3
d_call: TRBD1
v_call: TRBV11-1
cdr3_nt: TGTGCCAGCAGCGAGAAGACAGGGGGCGCTGGAAACACCATATATTTT
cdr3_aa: CASSEKTGGAGNTIYF

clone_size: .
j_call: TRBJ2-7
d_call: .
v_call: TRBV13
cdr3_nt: TGTGCCAGCAGCAGCTACACTGAGGGTCCTTCCTACGAGCAGTACTTC
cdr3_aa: CASSSYTEGPSYEQYF

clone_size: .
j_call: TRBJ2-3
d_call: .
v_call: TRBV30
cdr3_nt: TGTGCCTCGCCTGGGACTAGCACAGATACGCAGTATTTT
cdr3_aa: CASPGTSTDTQYF

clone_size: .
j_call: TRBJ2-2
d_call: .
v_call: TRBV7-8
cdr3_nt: TGTGCCAGCAGCTCCCCGGGGGACGAGATAATCACCGGGGAGCTGTTTTTT
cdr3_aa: CASSSPGDEIITGELFF

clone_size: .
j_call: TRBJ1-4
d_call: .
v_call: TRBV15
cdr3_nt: TGTGCCACCAGCAGGATGGGCAGTGACCTTAATGAAAAACTGTTTTTT
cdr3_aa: CATSRMGSDLNEKLFF

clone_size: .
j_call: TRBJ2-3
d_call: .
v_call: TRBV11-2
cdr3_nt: TGTGCCAGCAGCCCCCGGTCACCTAGCACAGATACGCAGTATTTT
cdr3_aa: CASSPRSPSTDTQYF

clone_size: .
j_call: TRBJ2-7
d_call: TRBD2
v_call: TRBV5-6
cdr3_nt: TGTGCCAGCAGCGCGATACAGGTTGGGACTAGAGGCTACGAGCAGTACTTC
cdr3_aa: CASSAIQVGTRGYEQYF

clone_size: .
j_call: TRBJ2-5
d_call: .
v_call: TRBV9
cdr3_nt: TGTGCCAGCAGCGTATCAGTTGAAGAGACCCAGTACTTC
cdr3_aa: CASSVSVEETQYF

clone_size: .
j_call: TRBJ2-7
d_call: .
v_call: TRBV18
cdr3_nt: TGTGCCAGCTCACCGGGCCGGCGGGTCAGCTCCTACGAGCAGTACTTC
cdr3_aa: CASSPGRRVSSYEQYF

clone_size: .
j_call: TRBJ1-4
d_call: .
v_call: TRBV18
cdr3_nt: TGTGCCAGCTCTGGGGCCCAGGGTAGAGGTGAAAAACTGTTTTTT
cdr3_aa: CASSGAQGRGEKLFF

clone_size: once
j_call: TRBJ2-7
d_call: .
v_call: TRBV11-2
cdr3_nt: TGTGCCAGCAGCCCCAATTACGAGCAGTACTTC
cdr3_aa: CASSPNYEQYF

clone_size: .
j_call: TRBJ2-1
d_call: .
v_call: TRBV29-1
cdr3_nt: TGCAGCGTTGTGGGTTGGAGTTACAATGAGCAGTTCTTC
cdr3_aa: CSVVGWSYNEQFF

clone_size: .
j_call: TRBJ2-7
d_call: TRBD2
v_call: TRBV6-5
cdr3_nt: TGTGCCAGCAGTTACGCTGGGACTAGCGGGAGTTACGAGCAGTACTTC
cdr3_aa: CASSYAGTSGSYEQYF

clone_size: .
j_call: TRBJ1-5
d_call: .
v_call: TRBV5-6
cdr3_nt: TGTGCCAGCAGCGTGGGAGGGGGATATACAGGGTTTAATCAGCCCCAGCATTTT
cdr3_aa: CASSVGGGYTGFNQPQHF

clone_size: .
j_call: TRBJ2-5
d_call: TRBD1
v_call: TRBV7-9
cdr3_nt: TGTGCCAGAGTCTCAACAGGGGGCAATCGAGAGACCCAGTACTTC
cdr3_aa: CARVSTGGNRETQYF

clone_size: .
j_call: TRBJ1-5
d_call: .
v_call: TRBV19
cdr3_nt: TGTGCCAGTAAGTCCCGGAATCAGCCCCAGCATTTT
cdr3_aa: CASKSRNQPQHF

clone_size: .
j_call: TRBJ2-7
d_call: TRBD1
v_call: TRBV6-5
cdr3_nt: TGTGCCAGCAGTTACTCGTACGAGGGGGCGGACGAGCAGTACTTC
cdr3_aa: CASSYSYEGADEQYF

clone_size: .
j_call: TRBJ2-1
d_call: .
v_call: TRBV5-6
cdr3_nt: TGTGCCAGCAGCCGCCTAGATGATCAGGGTAATGAGCAGTTCTTC
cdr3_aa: CASSRLDDQGNEQFF

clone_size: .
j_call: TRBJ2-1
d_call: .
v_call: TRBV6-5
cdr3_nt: TGTGCCAGCAGTTACCGCCTCTACTACAATGAGCAGTTCTTC
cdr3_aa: CASSYRLYYNEQFF

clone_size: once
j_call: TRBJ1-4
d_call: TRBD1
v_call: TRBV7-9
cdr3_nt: TGTGCCAGCAGCTTTGACAGGGTGAGAGAAAAACTGTTTTTT
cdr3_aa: CASSFDRVREKLFF

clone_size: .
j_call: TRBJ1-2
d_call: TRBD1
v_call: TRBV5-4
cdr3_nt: TGTGCCAGCACACGAACAGGGGGTGTTGGCTACACCTTC
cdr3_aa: CASTRTGGVGYTF

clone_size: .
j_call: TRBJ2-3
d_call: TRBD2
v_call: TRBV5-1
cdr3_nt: TGCGCCAGCAGCTTTGGGGCGGGAGGTATATTTACAGATACGCAGTATTTT
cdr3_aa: CASSFGAGGIFTDTQYF

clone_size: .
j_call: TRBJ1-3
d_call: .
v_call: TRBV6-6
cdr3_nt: TGTGCCAGCAGGCGGTACAGGTTGACTGGAAACACCATATATTTT
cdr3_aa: CASRRYRLTGNTIYF

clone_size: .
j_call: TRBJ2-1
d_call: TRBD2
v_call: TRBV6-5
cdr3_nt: TGTGCCAGCAGTTACGGGGGGACTAGCGGGATCAGTGAGCAGTTCTTC
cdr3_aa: CASSYGGTSGISEQFF